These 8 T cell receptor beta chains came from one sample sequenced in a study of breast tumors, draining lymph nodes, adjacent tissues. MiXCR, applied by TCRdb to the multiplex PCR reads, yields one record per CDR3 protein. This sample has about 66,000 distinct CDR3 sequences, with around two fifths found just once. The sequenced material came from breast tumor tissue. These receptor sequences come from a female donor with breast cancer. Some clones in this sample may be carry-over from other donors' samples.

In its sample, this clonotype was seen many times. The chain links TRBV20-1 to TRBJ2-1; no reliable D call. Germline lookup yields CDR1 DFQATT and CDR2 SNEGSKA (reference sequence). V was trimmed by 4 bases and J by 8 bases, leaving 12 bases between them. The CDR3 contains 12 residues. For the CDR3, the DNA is TGCAGTGCTAAACCCGGGTGGGATGAGCAGTTCTTC. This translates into CSAKPGWDEQFF.

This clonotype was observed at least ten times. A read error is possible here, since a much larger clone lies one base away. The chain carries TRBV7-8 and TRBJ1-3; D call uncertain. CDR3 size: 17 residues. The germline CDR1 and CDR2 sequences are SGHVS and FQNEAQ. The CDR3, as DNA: TGTGCCAGCAGCTTAGGTCCACAGAGAAGCTCTGGAAACCCCATATATTTT. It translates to CASSLGPQRSSGNPIYF.

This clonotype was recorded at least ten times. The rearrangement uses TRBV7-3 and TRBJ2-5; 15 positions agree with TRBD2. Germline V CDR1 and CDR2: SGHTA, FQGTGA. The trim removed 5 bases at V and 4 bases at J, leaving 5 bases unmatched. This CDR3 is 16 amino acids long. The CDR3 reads CASSPGLAGGLETQYF. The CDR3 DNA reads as TGTGCCAGCAGCCCGGGACTAGCGGGGGGCCTAGAGACCCAGTACTTC.

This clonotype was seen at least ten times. This chain's CDR3 is CASSYGGTGVHEQFF. The CDR3, as DNA: TGTGCCAGCAGTTACGGGGGGACAGGGGTCCATGAGCAGTTCTTC. The genes are TRBV6-5 and TRBJ2-1; 10 nucleotides align to TRBD1. Germline trimming cut 2 bases from V and 8 bases from J; bases unmatched to any gene: 6. Germline-derived CDR1 and CDR2 are MNHEY and SVGAGI. This CDR3 has 15 residues.

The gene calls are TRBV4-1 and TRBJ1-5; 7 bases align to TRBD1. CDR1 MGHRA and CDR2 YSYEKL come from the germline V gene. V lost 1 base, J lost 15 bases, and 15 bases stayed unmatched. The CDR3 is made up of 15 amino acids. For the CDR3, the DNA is TGCGCCAGCAGCCAAGGCACAGGGGTATATTGTTTGTGGCATTTT. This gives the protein CASSQGTGVYCLWHF.

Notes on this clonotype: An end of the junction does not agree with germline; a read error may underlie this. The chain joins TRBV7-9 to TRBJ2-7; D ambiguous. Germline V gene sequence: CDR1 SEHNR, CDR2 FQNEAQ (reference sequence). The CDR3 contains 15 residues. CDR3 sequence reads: CANSLYSGVSYEQYF. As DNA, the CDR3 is TGCGCCAACAGCTTATATTCTGGGGTCTCCTACGAGCAGTACTTC.

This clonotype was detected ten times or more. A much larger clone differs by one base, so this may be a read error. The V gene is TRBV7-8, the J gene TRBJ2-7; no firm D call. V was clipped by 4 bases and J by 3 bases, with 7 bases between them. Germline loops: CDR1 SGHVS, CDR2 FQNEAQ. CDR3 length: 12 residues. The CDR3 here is CASSSSGYEQYF. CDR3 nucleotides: TGTGCCAGCAGCTCCTCTGGCTACGAGCAGTACTTC. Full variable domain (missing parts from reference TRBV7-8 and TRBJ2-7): GAGVSQSPRYKVAKRGQDVALRCDPISGHVSLFWYQQALGQGPEFLTYFQNEAQLDKSGLPSDRFFAERPEGSVSTLKIQRTQQEDSAVYLCASSSSGYEQYFGPGTRLTVT.

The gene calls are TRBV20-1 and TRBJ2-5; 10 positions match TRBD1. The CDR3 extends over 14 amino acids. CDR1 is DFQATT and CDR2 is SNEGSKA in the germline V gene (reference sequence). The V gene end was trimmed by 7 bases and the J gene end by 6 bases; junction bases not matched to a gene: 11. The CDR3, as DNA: TGCAGTGGGAGAGGGACAGGGGAGGCAAAGACCCAGTACTTC. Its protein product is CSGRGTGEAKTQYF.